A single sample is the source of the 23 T cell receptor beta chains below, sequenced in a study of blood T cell repertoires in COVID-19 (TCRdb year 2020). The method behind the library was the immunoSEQ multiplex PCR assay. TCRdb stores this immuneACCESS table with in-frame sequences only. Part of the clones is absent; in the studies checked, under half of the shortfall reflects unresolved V genes, and no reason is known for the rest. The sample table lists about 480,000 clones, about 89% of them with a count of one. The ten largest clones add up to about 8% of the sample. Sequencing was done on a sample of peripheral blood. Source of these receptors: a woman between 50 and 59 years old with COVID-19, enrolled during active disease.

This chain joins TRBV25-1 and TRBJ1-6; D is uncertain. This CDR3 contains 15 residues. Germline V gives CDR1 MGHDK, CDR2 SYGVNS. V lost 6 bases, J lost 9 bases, and 18 bases lay in between. The CDR3 DNA sequence: TGTGCCAGCAGCCTGACAAGTTCCGTCGGTTCACCCCTCCACTTT. Protein: CASSLTSSVGSPLHF. Using reference TRBV25-1 and TRBJ1-6 for the parts outside the CDR3, the full variable domain is EADIYQTPRYLVIGTGKKITLECSQTMGHDKMYWYQQDPGMELHLIHYSYGVNSTEKGDLSSESTVSRIRTEHFPLTLESARPSHTSQYLCASSLTSSVGSPLHFGNGTRLTVT.

V usage is TRBV7-3 and J usage is TRBJ2-1; TRBD2 agrees at 10 bases. CDR1 and CDR2 (germline): SGHTA, FQGTGA. This CDR3 is 17 amino acids long. V was clipped by 5 bases and J by 0 bases; unmatched bases: 7. The CDR3 nucleotides are TGTGCCAGCAGCCTGAGTAGCGGGGGGAGCTCCTACAATGAGCAGTTCTTC. This sequence encodes CASSLSSGGSSYNEQFF.

The J gene is TRBJ2-7, the V gene TRBV2, with 7 bases aligning to TRBD1. V was clipped by 3 bases and J by 0 bases; unmatched bases: 5. Looked up from germline, CDR1 is SNHLY and CDR2 is FYNNEI. The CDR3 runs 15 residues. Here the CDR3 reads CASSEVGTVSYEQYF. The CDR3 DNA is TGTGCCAGCAGTGAGGTAGGGACAGTCTCCTACGAGCAGTACTTC. The whole variable domain, filled in from reference TRBV2 and TRBJ2-7, reads EPEVTQTPSHQVTQMGQEVILRCVPISNHLYFYWYRQILGQKVEFLVSFYNNEISEKSEIFDDQFSVERPDGSNFTLKIRSTKLEDSAMYFCASSEVGTVSYEQYFGPGTRLTVT.

This clone was seen only once. The chain couples TRBV2 to TRBJ1-4; a possible D gene is TRBD1 (6 bases). Deletions cut 4 bases from V and 6 bases from J, with 15 bases between. This CDR3 has 15 amino acids. The germline gives CDR1 SNHLY, CDR2 FYNNEI. CDR3 sequence: CASSGVGGAHEKLFF. In DNA, the CDR3 is TGTGCCAGCAGTGGGGTCGGGGGGGCACATGAAAAACTGTTTTTT.

The DNA for the CDR3 is TGTGCCAGCAGCCTAGCGGGTGAGGGTGGAGATACGCAGTATTTT. It codes for CASSLAGEGGDTQYF. The chain joins TRBV3-1 (or the pseudogene TRBV3-2) to TRBJ2-3; TRBD2 agrees at 7 bases. The germline V gene has CDR1 LGHDT and CDR2 YNNKEL (reference sequence). This CDR3 contains 15 residues. V was pared by 4 bases and J by 5 bases, with 9 bases of the junction left unmatched.

The chain carries TRBV6-6 and TRBJ1-2, with D perhaps matching TRBD1 (5 bases). CDR3 length: 16 residues. Between the trimmed V and J ends, which lost 6 bases and 4 bases, there was a span of 21 bases. The germline CDR1 and CDR2 sequences are MNHNY and SVGAGI (reference sequence). This CDR3 is CASSPPQPGSSYGYTF. CDR3 DNA: TGTGCCAGCAGCCCCCCCCAGCCAGGGTCGAGCTATGGCTACACCTTC.

The V gene is TRBV10-3, the J gene TRBJ1-2; 7 bases line up with TRBD1. Germline V gene lookup returns CDR1 ENHRY and CDR2 SYGVKD. The trim removed 3 bases at V and 8 bases at J, leaving 9 bases unmatched. This CDR3 region has 14 residues. The CDR3 DNA sequence: TGTGCCATCAGTGATCTAGGACAGGTAGACGGCTACACCTTC. This gives the protein CAISDLGQVDGYTF.

This clone was observed a single time. The chain couples TRBV6-4 to TRBJ2-7; D remains unclear. With 2 bases removed from V and 3 bases from J, the gap between germline ends came to 5 bases. In germline, CDR1 is MRHNA, CDR2 SNTAGT. The length of the CDR3 is 12 residues. CDR3 nucleotide sequence: TGTGCCAGCAGTGACGACATCTACGAGCAGTACTTC. Translating gives CASSDDIYEQYF.

This clone was detected only once. CDR3 bases: TGCGCCAGCAGTCCGCTCGGGGGAACTGTAAACAATGAGCAGTTCTTC. Its protein product is CASSPLGGTVNNEQFF. This rearrangement joins TRBV5-1 to TRBJ2-1; tentative D call: TRBD2 (6 bases). Germline assignment: CDR1 SGHRS and CDR2 YFSETQ. V gave up 5 bases and J gave up 5 bases, with 20 bases separating them. The CDR3 is 16 residues long.

The chain uses TRBV12-3 or TRBV12-4 and TRBJ1-2; perhaps TRBD1 as D (5 bases). V was pared by 5 bases and J by 4 bases, with 11 bases between. This CDR3 has 13 amino acids. The CDR3 sequence: CASSPAGSYGYTF. In nucleotides, the CDR3 is TGTGCCAGCAGTCCCGCAGGGTCCTATGGCTACACCTTC.

This chain's CDR3 is CATSRDGAGAEAFF. CDR3 nucleotides: TGTGCCACCAGCAGAGATGGGGCCGGAGCTGAAGCTTTCTTT. This chain uses TRBV15 with TRBJ1-1; D perhaps matches TRBD1 (5 bases). Looked up from germline, CDR1 is LNHNV and CDR2 is YYDKDF (reference sequence). The CDR3 sequence is 14 residues long. V gave up 0 bases and J gave up 6 bases, with 11 bases separating them. The variable domain in full, completed from reference TRBV15 and TRBJ1-1, reads DAMVIQNPRYQVTQFGKPVTLSCSQTLNHNVMYWYQQKSSQAPKLLFHYYDKDFNNEADTPDNFQSRRPNTSFCFLDIRSPGLGDTAMYLCATSRDGAGAEAFFGQGTRLTVV.

The CDR3: CASSRGYGYTF. The CDR3 nucleotides read TGTGCCAGCAGCAGAGGATATGGCTACACCTTC. The chain links TRBV7-9 to TRBJ1-2; D is unclear. Germline CDR1 is SEHNR and CDR2 is FQNEAQ (reference sequence). CDR3 length equals 11 residues. Trimming took off 5 bases at V and 5 bases at J, with 6 bases between the two ends.

The chain joins TRBV3-1 (or the pseudogene TRBV3-2) to TRBJ1-2, with D unclear. Germline V CDR1 and CDR2: LGHDT, YNNKEL (reference sequence). The CDR3 has 14 amino acids. V gave up 4 bases and J gave up 7 bases, with 16 bases separating them. For the CDR3, the DNA is TGTGCCAGCAGCCTTCGGGAAGGAACGGGTGGCTACACCTTC. Its translation: CASSLREGTGGYTF.

The chain has TRBV10-3 and TRBJ2-3, with 7 bases that match TRBD2. Losses at the gene ends were 10 bases for V and 3 bases for J; bases not matched to a gene: 1. CDR3 size: 11 residues. From germline, CDR1 is ENHRY and CDR2 SYGVKD. The CDR3 protein is CATGGTDTQYF. The CDR3 DNA is TGTGCCACCGGGGGGACAGATACGCAGTATTTT.

The V and J genes are TRBV27 and TRBJ1-2; D ambiguous. Germline V gene lookup returns CDR1 MNHEY and CDR2 SMNVEV (reference sequence). The CDR3 has 14 residues. The V gene lost 7 bases and the J gene lost 7 bases, with 19 bases spanning the gap. CDR3 loop: CASTSNFQVPGYTF. The DNA for the CDR3 is TGTGCCAGCACCTCCAATTTCCAGGTCCCTGGCTACACCTTC.

Comment on this clone: One end of the junction fails to match germline, which may point to a read error. The rearrangement links TRBV11-2 to TRBJ1-1; D might be TRBD1 (6 bases). This CDR3 spans 16 amino acids. Germline V CDR1 and CDR2: SGHAT, FQNNGV. The CDR3 region is CASSFLNRELKTEAFF. CDR3 nucleotide sequence: TGTGCCAGCAGCTTTTTGAACAGGGAATTGAAGACTGAAGCTTTCTTT.

This sequence joins TRBV5-4 and TRBJ2-2, with TRBD2 matching 7 bases. The CDR3 is 11 amino acids. Trimming removed 7 bases from V and 6 bases from J; junction bases left unmatched: 0. Germline CDR1 reads SGHNT; CDR2 reads YYREEE (reference sequence). The CDR3 nucleotides are TGTGCCAGCGCGGGGGCCGGGGAGCTGTTTTTT. It encodes CASAGAGELFF.

This chain links TRBV2 with TRBJ2-3, with 8 bases fitting TRBD1. This CDR3 has 16 amino acids. The germline V gene has CDR1 SNHLY and CDR2 FYNNEI. After removal of 6 bases from V and 6 bases from J, the junction contained 14 bases not matched to a gene. The CDR3 DNA reads TGTGCCAGCAGCCCTCAGGACAGGGCGATTGGTGATACGCAGTATTTT. Protein sequence: CASSPQDRAIGDTQYF.

The chain uses TRBV27 and TRBJ1-5, with TRBD1 matching over 9 bases. This CDR3 contains 15 residues. Trimming took 4 bases from V and 7 from J; bases not matched to a gene: 8. Per germline, CDR1 MNHEY and CDR2 SMNVEV (reference sequence). As DNA, the CDR3 is TGTGCCAGCAGTTCTTATACAGGGGGCCGACAGCCCCAGCATTTT. As protein: CASSSYTGGRQPQHF.

This chain links TRBV12-5 with TRBJ2-5; the match to TRBD1 covers 7 bases. Unmatched junction bases numbered 10, after V lost 4 bases and J lost 5 bases. CDR1 and CDR2 (germline): LGHNT, FRNRAP. The CDR3 runs 15 residues. The CDR3 is CASGSHDRAGETQYF. The CDR3 region has the DNA TGTGCTAGTGGTTCCCACGACAGGGCAGGGGAGACCCAGTACTTC.

V is TRBV5-4 and J is TRBJ2-7, with D tentatively TRBD1 (5 bases). Deletions cut 0 bases from V and 2 bases from J, with 15 bases between. The CDR3 is made up of 16 amino acids. CDR1 is SGHNT and CDR2 is YYREEE in the germline V gene (reference sequence). CDR3 in DNA: TGTGCCAGCAGCTTGGGGGGCCGGGCAGGGACCTACGAGCAGTACTTC. Translated, it gives CASSLGGRAGTYEQYF.

The rearrangement links TRBV5-4 to TRBJ1-2, with no clear D. In germline, CDR1 is SGHNT, CDR2 YYREEE (reference sequence). Trimming pared 2 bases from V and 3 bases from J, leaving 8 bases between. The CDR3 is 13 residues long. CDR3 sequence: CASSFDFDYGYTF. The CDR3 bases are TGTGCCAGCAGCTTCGACTTTGACTATGGCTACACCTTC.

This chain joins TRBV2 and TRBJ1-5, with no clear D. This CDR3 comprises 17 residues. Trimming removed 2 bases at V and 4 bases at J, with 18 bases between. Germline V gives CDR1 SNHLY, CDR2 FYNNEI. The CDR3: CASSETREVLGNQPQHF. CDR3 nucleotides: TGTGCCAGCAGTGAAACCCGAGAGGTCCTAGGAAATCAGCCCCAGCATTTT.